The present T cell receptor (beta chain) was sequenced within a study of OX40 agonist ivuxolimab in advanced cancers. Notes on this clone: Antigen specificity is unknown.

Only in-frame clones appear in the TCRdb table, and some are missing; sequencing was by immunoSEQ multiplex PCR. Here the sample spans tens of thousands of clones, around 87% being singletons. Study-level findings and limits: At 0.1 to 3.0 mg/kg, CD4+ and CD8+ blood T cells expanded clonally by week 6.

This receptor was taken from an adult with an advanced solid tumor such as melanoma, head and neck, liver or kidney cancer. The specimen comprised CD4+ or CD8+ T cells sorted from blood, sampled in a trial of the OX40 agonist ivuxolimab.

The CDR3 region has the DNA TGTGCCAGCACCGTTAGCGGGGGTCAATCTGGGGCCAACGTCCTGACTTTC. This gives the protein CASTVSGGQSGANVLTF. This rearrangement joins TRBV5-8 to TRBJ2-6, with 9 bases matching TRBD2. Germline loops: CDR1 SGHTS, CDR2 YDEGEE. V was clipped by 6 bases and J by 1 base; unmatched bases: 8. The CDR3 consists of 17 residues.